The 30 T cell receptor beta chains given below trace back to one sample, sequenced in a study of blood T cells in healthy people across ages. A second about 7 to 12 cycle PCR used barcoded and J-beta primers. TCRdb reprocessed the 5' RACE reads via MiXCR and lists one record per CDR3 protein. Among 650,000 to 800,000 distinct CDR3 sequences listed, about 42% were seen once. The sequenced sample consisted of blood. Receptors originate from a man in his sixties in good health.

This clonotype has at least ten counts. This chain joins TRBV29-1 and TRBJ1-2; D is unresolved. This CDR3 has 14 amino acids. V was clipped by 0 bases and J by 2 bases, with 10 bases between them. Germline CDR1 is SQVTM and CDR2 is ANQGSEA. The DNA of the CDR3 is TGCAGCGTTGAAGATTTAGGCCGGAACTATGGCTACACCTTC. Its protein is CSVEDLGRNYGYTF.

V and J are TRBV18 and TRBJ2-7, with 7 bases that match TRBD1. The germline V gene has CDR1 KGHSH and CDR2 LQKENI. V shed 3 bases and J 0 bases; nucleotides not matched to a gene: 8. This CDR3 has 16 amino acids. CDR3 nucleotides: TGTGCCAGCTCACCCACCGGGACAGCAGTCTCCTACGAGCAGTACTTC. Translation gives CASSPTGTAVSYEQYF.

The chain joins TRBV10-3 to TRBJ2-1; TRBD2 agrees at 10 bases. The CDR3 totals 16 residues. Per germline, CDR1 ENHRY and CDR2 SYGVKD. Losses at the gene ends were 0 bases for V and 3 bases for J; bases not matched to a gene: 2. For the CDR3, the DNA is TGTGCCATCAGTGAGTCGAGCGGGGGGGGCTACAATGAGCAGTTCTTC. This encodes CAISESSGGGYNEQFF.

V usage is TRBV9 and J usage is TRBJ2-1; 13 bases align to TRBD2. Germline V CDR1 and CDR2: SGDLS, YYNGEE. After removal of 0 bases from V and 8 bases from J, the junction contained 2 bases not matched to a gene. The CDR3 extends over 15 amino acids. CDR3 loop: CASSVELAGGDEQFF. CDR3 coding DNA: TGTGCCAGCAGCGTAGAACTAGCGGGGGGGGATGAGCAGTTCTTC.

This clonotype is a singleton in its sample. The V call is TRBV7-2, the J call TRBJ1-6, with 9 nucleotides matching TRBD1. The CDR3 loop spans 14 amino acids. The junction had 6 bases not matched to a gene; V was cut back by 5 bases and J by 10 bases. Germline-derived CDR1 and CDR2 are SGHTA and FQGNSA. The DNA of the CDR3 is TGTGCCAGCAGCGCCACAGGGGGCGGATCACCCCTCCACTTT. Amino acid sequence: CASSATGGGSPLHF.

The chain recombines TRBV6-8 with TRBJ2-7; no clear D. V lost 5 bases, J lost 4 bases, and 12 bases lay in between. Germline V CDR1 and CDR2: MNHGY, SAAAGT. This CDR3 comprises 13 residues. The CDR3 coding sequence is TGTGCCAGCAGTGACCAGGCAGTATACGAGCAGTACTTC. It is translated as CASSDQAVYEQYF.

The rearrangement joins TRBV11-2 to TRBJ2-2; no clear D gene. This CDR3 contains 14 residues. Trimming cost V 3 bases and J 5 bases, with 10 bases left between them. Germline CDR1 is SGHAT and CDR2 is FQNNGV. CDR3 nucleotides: TGTGCCAGCAGCTTGGGTCCGGAGACCGGGGAGCTGTTTTTT. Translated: CASSLGPETGELFF. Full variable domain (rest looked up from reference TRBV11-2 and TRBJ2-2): EAGVAQSPRYKIIEKRQSVAFWCNPISGHATLYWYQQILGQGPKLLIQFQNNGVVDDSQLPKDRFSAERLKGVDSTLKIQPAKLEDSAVYLCASSLGPETGELFFGEGSRLTVL.

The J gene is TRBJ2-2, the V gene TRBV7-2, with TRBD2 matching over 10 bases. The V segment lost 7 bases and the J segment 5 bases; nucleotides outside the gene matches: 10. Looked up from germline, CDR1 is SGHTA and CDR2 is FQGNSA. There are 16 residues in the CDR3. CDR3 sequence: CASNKRGGPMTGELFF. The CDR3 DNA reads TGTGCCAGCAACAAGCGGGGGGGCCCAATGACCGGGGAGCTGTTTTTT.

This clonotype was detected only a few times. For the CDR3, the DNA is TGTGCCAGCAGCTTAGTGACAGCCTCCTACAATGAGCAGTTCTTC. This gives the protein CASSLVTASYNEQFF. The gene calls are TRBV7-2 and TRBJ2-1, with D perhaps matching TRBD1 (5 bases). CDR1 is SGHTA and CDR2 is FQGNSA in the germline V gene. Trimming took 1 base from V and 0 from J, leaving 7 bases between them. CDR3 length: 15 residues.

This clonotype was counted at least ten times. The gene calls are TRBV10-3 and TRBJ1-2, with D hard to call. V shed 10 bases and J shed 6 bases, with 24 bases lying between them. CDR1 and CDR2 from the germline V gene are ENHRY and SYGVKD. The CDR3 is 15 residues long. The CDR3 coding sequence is TGTGCCACCGAACGGGGAATTCCCTTAGGTGATGGCTACACCTTC. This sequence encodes CATERGIPLGDGYTF.

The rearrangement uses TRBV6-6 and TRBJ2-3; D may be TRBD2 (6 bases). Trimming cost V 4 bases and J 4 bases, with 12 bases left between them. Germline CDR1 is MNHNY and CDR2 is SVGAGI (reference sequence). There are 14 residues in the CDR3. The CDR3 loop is CASSSVGGADTQYF. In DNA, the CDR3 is TGTGCCAGCAGTTCAGTGGGGGGTGCAGATACGCAGTATTTT.

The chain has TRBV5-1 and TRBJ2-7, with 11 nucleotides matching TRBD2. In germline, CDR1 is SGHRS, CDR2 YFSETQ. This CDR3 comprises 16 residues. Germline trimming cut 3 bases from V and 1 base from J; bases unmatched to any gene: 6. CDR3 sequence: CASSYSGGAESYEQYF. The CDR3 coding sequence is TGCGCCAGCAGCTATAGCGGGGGGGCTGAATCCTACGAGCAGTACTTC.

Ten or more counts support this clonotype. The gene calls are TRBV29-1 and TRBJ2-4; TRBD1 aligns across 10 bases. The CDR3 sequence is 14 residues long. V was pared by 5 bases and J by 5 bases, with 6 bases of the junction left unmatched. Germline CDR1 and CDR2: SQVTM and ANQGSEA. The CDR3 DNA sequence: TGCAGCGTTATCGACAGGGGGCATGAAAACATTCAGTACTTC. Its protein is CSVIDRGHENIQYF.

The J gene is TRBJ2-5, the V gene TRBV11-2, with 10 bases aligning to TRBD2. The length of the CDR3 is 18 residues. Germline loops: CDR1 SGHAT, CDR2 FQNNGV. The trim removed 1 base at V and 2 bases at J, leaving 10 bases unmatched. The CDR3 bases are TGTGCCAGCAGCTTAGTCAGCGGGAGGGAGTTAAAACAAGAGACCCAGTACTTC. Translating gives CASSLVSGRELKQETQYF.

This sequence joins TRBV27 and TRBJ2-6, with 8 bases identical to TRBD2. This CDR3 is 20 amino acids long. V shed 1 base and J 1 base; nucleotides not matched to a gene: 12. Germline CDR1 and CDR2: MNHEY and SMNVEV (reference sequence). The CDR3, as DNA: TGTGCCAGCAGTTTATATTTCAGCGGGGGAGATCATTCTGGGGCCAACGTCCTGACTTTC. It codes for CASSLYFSGGDHSGANVLTF.

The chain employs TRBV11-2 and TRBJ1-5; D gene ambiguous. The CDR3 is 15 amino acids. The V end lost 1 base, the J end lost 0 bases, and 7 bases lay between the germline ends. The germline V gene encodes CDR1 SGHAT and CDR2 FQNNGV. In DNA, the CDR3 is TGTGCCAGCAGCTTAGGGCTCGATAGCAATCAGCCCCAGCATTTT. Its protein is CASSLGLDSNQPQHF.

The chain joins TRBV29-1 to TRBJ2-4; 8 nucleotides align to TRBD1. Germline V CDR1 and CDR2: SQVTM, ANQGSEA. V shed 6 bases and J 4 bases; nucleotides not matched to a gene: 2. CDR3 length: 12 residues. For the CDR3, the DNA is TGCAGCGTACGGACAGGGAAAAACATTCAGTACTTC. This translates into CSVRTGKNIQYF.

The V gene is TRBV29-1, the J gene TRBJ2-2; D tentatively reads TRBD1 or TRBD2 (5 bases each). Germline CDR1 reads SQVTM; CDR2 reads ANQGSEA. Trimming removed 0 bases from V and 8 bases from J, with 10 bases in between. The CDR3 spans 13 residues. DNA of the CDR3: TGCAGCGTTGAAGAATTTGAGGGGGGGGAGCTGTTTTTT. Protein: CSVEEFEGGELFF.

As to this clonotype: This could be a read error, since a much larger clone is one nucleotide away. CDR3 DNA sequence: TGCAGTGCTAGGGAGGACTCTTCCTGCGAGCAGTACTTC. Residues: CSAREDSSCEQYF. This chain uses TRBV20-1 with TRBJ2-7; maybe TRBD2 (5 bases). This CDR3 is 13 amino acids long. The germline gives CDR1 DFQATT, CDR2 SNEGSKA (reference sequence).

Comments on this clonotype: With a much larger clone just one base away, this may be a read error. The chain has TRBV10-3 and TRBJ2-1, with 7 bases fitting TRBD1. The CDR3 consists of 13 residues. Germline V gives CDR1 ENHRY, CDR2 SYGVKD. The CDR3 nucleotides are TGTACCATCCAGGGACAGAACTACAATGAGCAGTTCTTC. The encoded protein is CTIQGQNYNEQFF.

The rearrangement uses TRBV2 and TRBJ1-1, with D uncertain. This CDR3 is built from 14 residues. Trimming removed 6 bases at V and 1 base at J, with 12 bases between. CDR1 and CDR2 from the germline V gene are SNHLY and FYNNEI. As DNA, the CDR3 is TGTGCCAGCAGACTACTTACAGAGAACACTGAAGCTTTCTTT. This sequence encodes CASRLLTENTEAFF.

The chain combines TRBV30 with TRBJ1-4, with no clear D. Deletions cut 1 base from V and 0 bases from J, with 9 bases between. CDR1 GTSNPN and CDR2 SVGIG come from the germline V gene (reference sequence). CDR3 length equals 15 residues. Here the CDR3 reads CAWSGGGSTNEKLFF. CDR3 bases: TGTGCCTGGAGTGGGGGAGGCTCAACTAATGAAAAACTGTTTTTT. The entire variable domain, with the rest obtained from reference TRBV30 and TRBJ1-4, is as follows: SQTIHQWPATLVQPVGSPLSLECTVEGTSNPNLYWYRQAAGRGLQLLFYSVGIGQISSEVPQNLSASRPQDRQFILSSKKLLLSDSGFYLCAWSGGGSTNEKLFFGSGTQLSVL.

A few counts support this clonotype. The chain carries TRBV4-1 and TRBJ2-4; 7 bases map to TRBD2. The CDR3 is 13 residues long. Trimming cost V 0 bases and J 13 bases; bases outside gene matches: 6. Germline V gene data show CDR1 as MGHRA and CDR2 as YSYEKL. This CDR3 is CASSQEASGRQYF. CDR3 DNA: TGCGCCAGCAGCCAAGAGGCTAGCGGTCGGCAGTACTTC.

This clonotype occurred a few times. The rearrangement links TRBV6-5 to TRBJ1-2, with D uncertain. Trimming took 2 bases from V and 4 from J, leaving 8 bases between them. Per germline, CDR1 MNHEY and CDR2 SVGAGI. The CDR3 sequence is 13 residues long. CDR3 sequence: CASSYEGAYGYTF. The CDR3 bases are TGTGCCAGCAGTTACGAGGGAGCCTATGGCTACACCTTC.

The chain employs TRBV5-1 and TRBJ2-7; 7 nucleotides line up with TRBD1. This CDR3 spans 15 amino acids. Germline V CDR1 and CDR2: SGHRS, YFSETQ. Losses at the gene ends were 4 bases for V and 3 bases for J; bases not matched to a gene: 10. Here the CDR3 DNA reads TGCGCCAGCAGCGAAAGACAGGGTTCGGGCTACGAGCAGTACTTC. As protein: CASSERQGSGYEQYF.

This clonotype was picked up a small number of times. The CDR3 loop is CASSHSPGLQETQYF. The DNA for the CDR3 is TGCGCCAGCAGCCATTCACCGGGCCTACAAGAGACCCAGTACTTC. The chain recombines TRBV4-3 with TRBJ2-5, with D hard to call. There are 15 residues in the CDR3. CDR1 is LGHNA, CDR2 YSLEER, per germline. V gave up 3 bases and J gave up 2 bases, with 13 bases separating them.

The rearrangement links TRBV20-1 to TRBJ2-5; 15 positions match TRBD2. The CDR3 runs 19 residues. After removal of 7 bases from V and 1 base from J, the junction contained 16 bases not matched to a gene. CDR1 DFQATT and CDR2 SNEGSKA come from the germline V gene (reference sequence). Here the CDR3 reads CSVNLPGTSGGTFQETQYF. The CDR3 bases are TGCAGTGTTAACCTCCCCGGGACTAGCGGGGGGACTTTCCAAGAGACCCAGTACTTC.

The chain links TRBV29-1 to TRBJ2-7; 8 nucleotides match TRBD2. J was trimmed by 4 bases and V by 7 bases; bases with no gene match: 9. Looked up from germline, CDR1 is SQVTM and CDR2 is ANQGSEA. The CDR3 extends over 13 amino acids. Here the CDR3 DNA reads TGCAGCGCGGGAGGGAGGGAAGTATACGAGCAGTACTTC. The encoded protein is CSAGGREVYEQYF.

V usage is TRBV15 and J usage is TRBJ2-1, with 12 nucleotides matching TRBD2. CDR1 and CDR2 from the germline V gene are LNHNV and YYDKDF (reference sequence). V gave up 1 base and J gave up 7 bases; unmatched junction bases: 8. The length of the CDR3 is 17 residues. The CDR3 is CATSRVGLAGGQNEQFF. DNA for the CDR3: TGTGCCACCAGCAGAGTTGGGCTAGCGGGGGGGCAGAATGAGCAGTTCTTC.

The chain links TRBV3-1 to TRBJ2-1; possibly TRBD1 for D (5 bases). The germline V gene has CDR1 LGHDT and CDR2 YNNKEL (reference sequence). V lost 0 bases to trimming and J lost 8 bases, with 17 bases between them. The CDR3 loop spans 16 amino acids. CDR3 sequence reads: CASSQDGRRDGDEQFF. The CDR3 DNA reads TGTGCCAGCAGCCAAGATGGACGCAGGGATGGGGATGAGCAGTTCTTC.